This passage covers 30 T cell receptor beta chains from one sample sequenced in a study of shared clonotypes between healthy human individuals. TCRdb's copy holds only in-frame clones and misses some; the assay was immunoSEQ multiplex PCR. The profile shows millions of clones, more than 85% of them singletons. Naive CD8 cells lacked CD45RO and underwent positive selection for CCR7, leaving out terminally differentiated effector memory CD45RA+ cells. The material sequenced was naive CD8+ T cells from PBMCs. The origin of the receptors is a man aged 18 to 30 in good health. Some clones in this sample may be carry-over from other donors' samples.

The rearrangement links TRBV11-2 to TRBJ2-7; D gene ambiguous. The CDR3 covers 13 residues. The germline CDR1 and CDR2 sequences are SGHAT and FQNNGV. V dropped 5 bases and J dropped 1 base, with 9 bases sitting between them. CDR3 DNA sequence: TGTGCCAGCAGCGGCGCTACTTCCTACGAGCAGTACTTC. It translates to CASSGATSYEQYF. The full variable domain, rest sourced from reference TRBV11-2 and TRBJ2-7, is EAGVAQSPRYKIIEKRQSVAFWCNPISGHATLYWYQQILGQGPKLLIQFQNNGVVDDSQLPKDRFSAERLKGVDSTLKIQPAKLEDSAVYLCASSGATSYEQYFGPGTRLTVT.

In the case of this clone: Other DNA sequences of this sample code for an identical CDR3. The rearrangement uses TRBV6-6 and TRBJ2-5, with a possible D match to TRBD2 (5 bases). This CDR3 spans 13 amino acids. Germline loops: CDR1 MNHNY, CDR2 SVGAGI (reference sequence). Trimming pared 2 bases from V and 5 bases from J, leaving 9 bases between. The CDR3 sequence: CASSYEGWETQYF. CDR3 DNA sequence: TGTGCCAGCAGTTACGAGGGATGGGAGACCCAGTACTTC.

This clone came up once. The chain carries TRBV10-2 and TRBJ2-5, with 7 bases that match TRBD1. The J segment lost 1 base and the V segment lost 6 bases, leaving 14 bases of the junction unmatched. The CDR3 length is 17 residues. Germline V gives CDR1 WSHSY, CDR2 SAAADI. The CDR3 sequence: CASRNPQVYRGQETQYF. DNA of the CDR3: TGCGCCAGCAGAAACCCTCAAGTATACAGGGGCCAAGAGACCCAGTACTTC.

This chain links TRBV5-5 with TRBJ2-3; 9 bases map to TRBD2. The CDR3 spans 15 residues. Per germline, CDR1 SGHKS and CDR2 YYEKEE (reference sequence). J lost 3 bases, V lost 3 bases, and 5 bases had no gene match. The CDR3 nucleotides are TGTGCCAGCAGCTATAGCGGGAGCTTAACAGATACGCAGTATTTT. Translated: CASSYSGSLTDTQYF.

The J gene is TRBJ2-2, the V gene TRBV7-3; 12 nucleotides agree with TRBD2. J lost 2 bases, V lost 5 bases, and 3 bases had no gene match. This CDR3 is built from 16 residues. Germline CDR1 SGHTA, CDR2 FQGTGA. This chain's CDR3 is CASSAGLAGNTGELFF. CDR3 DNA: TGTGCCAGCAGCGCAGGACTAGCGGGAAACACCGGGGAGCTGTTTTTT.

The J gene is TRBJ2-5, the V gene TRBV7-9; D might be TRBD2 (6 bases). Deletions cut 3 bases from V and 1 base from J, with 9 bases between. The CDR3 contains 14 residues. Per the germline V gene, CDR1 is SEHNR and CDR2 is FQNEAQ (reference sequence). Here the CDR3 DNA reads TGTGCCAGCAGCTTTGGGGAGGCCCAAGAGACCCAGTACTTC. This gives the protein CASSFGEAQETQYF.

The gene calls are TRBV5-4 and TRBJ2-1; TRBD1 agrees at 8 bases. The trim removed 4 bases at V and 8 bases at J, leaving 14 bases unmatched. CDR3 length: 16 residues. Per the germline V gene, CDR1 is SGHNT and CDR2 is YYREEE (reference sequence). The CDR3 sequence: CASSALGQGTPDEQFF. The CDR3 coding sequence is TGTGCCAGCAGCGCCTTAGGACAGGGCACCCCGGATGAGCAGTTCTTC.

The rearrangement links TRBV5-1 to TRBJ2-1, with 7 bases matching TRBD1. Germline V lookup: CDR1 SGHRS, CDR2 YFSETQ. CDR3 size: 14 residues. With 4 bases clipped from V and 1 base from J, the junction kept 2 bases outside the gene matches. The CDR3 bases are TGCGCCAGCAGCATGACAGGGTCCTACAATGAGCAGTTCTTC. It encodes CASSMTGSYNEQFF.

CDR3 in amino acids: CASSMELAGGDTQYF. The CDR3 nucleotides are TGTGCCAGTAGTATGGAACTAGCGGGAGGGGATACGCAGTATTTT. The rearrangement joins TRBV19 to TRBJ2-3; the match to TRBD2 covers 13 bases. Looked up from germline, CDR1 is LNHDA and CDR2 is SQIVND (reference sequence). CDR3 size: 15 residues. With 3 bases clipped from V and 6 bases from J, the junction kept 3 bases outside the gene matches.

On this clone: The sample holds other DNA sequences that translate to the same CDR3. V and J are TRBV28 and TRBJ1-5; D is unresolved. Germline loops: CDR1 MDHEN, CDR2 SYDVKM. V dropped 5 bases and J dropped 2 bases, with 10 bases sitting between them. The length of the CDR3 is 14 residues. CDR3 nucleotide sequence: TGTGCCAGCAGTCCCCGACAAGGCAATCAGCCCCAGCATTTT. It is translated as CASSPRQGNQPQHF.

J is TRBJ2-1 and V is TRBV5-6; D unclear. V was pared by 0 bases and J by 4 bases, with 8 bases between. The germline V gene has CDR1 SGHDT and CDR2 YYEEEE. CDR3 length equals 14 residues. CDR3 coding DNA: TGTGCCAGCAGCTTGGATCTGCGGTACAATGAGCAGTTCTTC. Its protein product is CASSLDLRYNEQFF.

Of note for this clone: Other DNA sequences in the sample encode the same CDR3. V gene TRBV9 combines with J gene TRBJ2-7; possibly TRBD2 for D (5 bases). V gave up 3 bases and J gave up 2 bases, with 9 bases separating them. The CDR3 totals 13 residues. CDR1 is SGDLS and CDR2 is YYNGEE in the germline V gene. The CDR3, as DNA: TGTGCCAGCAGCGCGGGGTCCACCTACGAGCAGTACTTC. It specifies CASSAGSTYEQYF.

The chain employs TRBV13 and TRBJ2-1; TRBD1 aligns across 8 bases. CDR1 and CDR2 (germline): PRHDT, FYEKMQ (reference sequence). This CDR3 is 16 amino acids long. J was trimmed by 4 bases and V by 2 bases; bases with no gene match: 7. The CDR3 DNA reads as TGTGCCAGCAGCTTATACTCTGGGACAGGTTACAATGAGCAGTTCTTC. Amino acids: CASSLYSGTGYNEQFF. Supplemented by reference TRBV13 and TRBJ2-1, the full variable domain reads AAGVIQSPRHLIKEKRETATLKCYPIPRHDTVYWYQQGPGQDPQFLISFYEKMQSDKGSIPDRFSAQQFSDYHSELNMSSLELGDSALYFCASSLYSGTGYNEQFFGPGTRLTVL.

The chain has TRBV9 and TRBJ2-3; 15 bases match TRBD2. Germline V gene sequence: CDR1 SGDLS, CDR2 YYNGEE. The CDR3 length is 19 residues. V trimming: 3 bases; J trimming: 2 bases; junction bases outside the gene matches: 10. The CDR3 nucleotides are TGTGCCAGCAGCGGAGGGTGGACTAGCGGGAGGGACTACACAGATACGCAGTATTTT. Protein product: CASSGGWTSGRDYTDTQYF.

The rearrangement links TRBV9 to TRBJ2-1, with TRBD2 matching over 8 bases. Germline-derived CDR1 and CDR2 are SGDLS and YYNGEE. The CDR3 covers 15 residues. J was trimmed by 6 bases and V by 0 bases; bases with no gene match: 5. CDR3 loop: CASSVDELAVNEQFF. CDR3 bases: TGTGCCAGCAGCGTAGACGAACTAGCGGTCAATGAGCAGTTCTTC. Supplemented by reference TRBV9 and TRBJ2-1, the full variable domain reads DSGVTQTPKHLITATGQRVTLRCSPRSGDLSVYWYQQSLDQGLQFLIQYYNGEERAKGNILERFSAQQFPDLHSELNLSSLELGDSALYFCASSVDELAVNEQFFGPGTRLTVL.

V gene TRBV12-5 combines with J gene TRBJ2-1; TRBD2 aligns across 12 bases. The V gene's germline CDR1 is LGHNT and CDR2 FRNRAP. This CDR3 has 19 amino acids. V was pared by 0 bases and J by 4 bases, with 10 bases of the junction left unmatched. In DNA, the CDR3 is TGTGCTAGTGGTTTGGTTCGGACTAGCGGGACGAGGGTATACAATGAGCAGTTCTTC. Protein: CASGLVRTSGTRVYNEQFF.

The V gene is TRBV6-5, the J gene TRBJ2-1; 7 bases line up with TRBD2. V shed 1 base, J shed 9 bases, and the junction held 9 bases outside the gene matches. The CDR3 has 15 amino acids. Germline CDR1 and CDR2: MNHEY and SVGAGI. The CDR3 is CASSYFGGRLSEQFF. For the CDR3, the DNA is TGTGCCAGCAGTTACTTCGGCGGGAGATTAAGTGAGCAGTTCTTC.

V and J are TRBV30 and TRBJ2-5; 7 bases are a match to TRBD2. CDR1 GTSNPN and CDR2 SVGIG come from the germline V gene (reference sequence). The V and J ends lost 2 bases and 5 bases, in that order; junction bases with no gene match: 5. This CDR3 is built from 13 residues. Here the CDR3 reads CAWSPREVETQYF. The DNA for the CDR3 is TGTGCCTGGAGTCCACGGGAGGTGGAGACCCAGTACTTC.

Concerning this clone: This sample includes further DNA sequences coding for the same CDR3. The chain links TRBV27 to TRBJ1-1, with D unresolved. This CDR3 is built from 14 residues. V was clipped by 3 bases and J by 1 base, with 9 bases between them. The germline V gene has CDR1 MNHEY and CDR2 SMNVEV (reference sequence). The CDR3 sequence is CASSFPGPNTEAFF. In nucleotides, the CDR3 is TGTGCCAGCAGTTTCCCTGGACCGAACACTGAAGCTTTCTTT.

This sequence joins TRBV5-4 and TRBJ2-1; D gene unclear. Germline CDR1 reads SGHNT; CDR2 reads YYREEE (reference sequence). The CDR3 is 13 amino acids. Trimming stripped 0 bases from V and 6 bases from J, with 7 bases between. The CDR3 sequence is CASSLGVVNEQFF. The CDR3 DNA reads TGTGCCAGCAGCTTGGGGGTCGTCAATGAGCAGTTCTTC.

The V call is TRBV9, the J call TRBJ1-2, with 11 bases fitting TRBD1. Germline V gene sequence: CDR1 SGDLS, CDR2 YYNGEE. V trimming: 0 bases; J trimming: 2 bases; junction bases outside the gene matches: 6. This CDR3 is 17 amino acids long. The CDR3 protein is CASSVARTGGENYGYTF. The CDR3 DNA sequence: TGTGCCAGCAGCGTAGCGAGGACAGGGGGCGAGAACTATGGCTACACCTTC.

This chain joins TRBV5-1 and TRBJ2-1, with 8 nucleotides matching TRBD2. After removal of 3 bases from V and 5 bases from J, the junction contained 13 bases not matched to a gene. Germline CDR1 and CDR2: SGHRS and YFSETQ. The CDR3 length is 17 residues. The CDR3 spells CASSWFPSGRSHNEQFF. CDR3 nucleotides: TGCGCCAGCAGCTGGTTCCCTAGCGGGCGTTCACACAATGAGCAGTTCTTC.

The J gene is TRBJ2-4, the V gene TRBV23-1, with a tentative D call TRBD2 (6 bases). TRBV23-1 is an open reading frame, and its role is uncertain. Trimming left V 4 bases short and J 3 bases short, with 19 bases between. This CDR3 has 17 amino acids. The CDR3 protein is CASSPRGRAGGKNIQYF. CDR3 bases: TGCGCCAGCAGTCCCCGGGGCAGGGCCGGGGGCAAAAACATTCAGTACTTC.

The chain is built from TRBV7-9 and TRBJ2-3, with unresolved D. Trimming cost V 5 bases and J 7 bases, with 16 bases left between them. CDR1 and CDR2 (germline): SEHNR, FQNEAQ (reference sequence). This CDR3 has 14 residues. The CDR3 DNA reads TGTGCCAGCAGCGCCCCCGAGGACCCGTATACGCAGTATTTT. Protein product: CASSAPEDPYTQYF.

The chain links TRBV27 to TRBJ2-1; 10 bases line up with TRBD2. Per germline, CDR1 MNHEY and CDR2 SMNVEV (reference sequence). The CDR3 runs 16 residues. V lost 6 bases, J lost 1 base, and 6 bases stayed unmatched. The CDR3 DNA is TGTGCCAGCAGCACTAGCGGGAAGGGTTCCTACAATGAGCAGTTCTTC. Protein sequence: CASSTSGKGSYNEQFF.

As to this clone: Other DNA sequences in the same sample also yield this CDR3. J is TRBJ1-1 and V is TRBV6-1, with D perhaps matching TRBD1 (6 bases). Trimming shortened V by 9 bases and J by 4 bases, and 12 bases separated the two germline ends. CDR3 length: 12 amino acids. CDR1 MNHNS and CDR2 SASEGT come from the germline V gene. CDR3 DNA: TGTGCCAGTCCTAGGGGGGGCACTGAAGCTTTCTTT. Translation gives CASPRGGTEAFF.

The chain couples TRBV5-1 to TRBJ2-1, with D unresolved. Germline V gene data show CDR1 as SGHRS and CDR2 as YFSETQ. This CDR3 spans 15 amino acids. V lost 4 bases and J 0 bases, leaving 11 bases between the germline ends. The CDR3 reads CASSAAEHSYNEQFF. As DNA, the CDR3 is TGCGCCAGCAGCGCCGCGGAACACTCCTACAATGAGCAGTTCTTC. Combining the CDR3 with reference TRBV5-1 and TRBJ2-1 gives the whole variable domain KAGVTQTPRYLIKTRGQQVTLSCSPISGHRSVSWYQQTPGQGLQFLFEYFSETQRNKGNFPGRFSGRQFSNSRSEMNVSTLELGDSALYLCASSAAEHSYNEQFFGPGTRLTVL.

This chain uses TRBV19 with TRBJ1-5; D ambiguous. The V end lost 5 bases, the J end lost 2 bases, and 19 bases lay between the germline ends. CDR1 and CDR2 from the germline V gene are LNHDA and SQIVND (reference sequence). This CDR3 has 17 residues. CDR3 in DNA: TGTGCCAGTAGTTCAGGAAGGGAGCGACTCCGCAATCAGCCCCAGCATTTT. It translates to CASSSGRERLRNQPQHF.

This sequence joins TRBV6-1 and TRBJ1-1, with unresolved D. There are 14 residues in the CDR3. With 6 bases removed from V and 0 bases from J, the gap between germline ends came to 11 bases. Per germline, CDR1 MNHNS and CDR2 SASEGT. The CDR3: CASRGGRVNTEAFF. Here the CDR3 DNA reads TGTGCCAGCAGGGGAGGTAGGGTGAACACTGAAGCTTTCTTT.

The gene calls are TRBV15 and TRBJ2-5; D may be TRBD1 (6 bases). The CDR3 covers 14 residues. V was pared by 4 bases and J by 4 bases, with 13 bases between. Germline-derived CDR1 and CDR2 are LNHNV and YYDKDF (reference sequence). The CDR3 nucleotides read TGTGCCACCAGCACACTAAGAGGGGGAGAGACCCAGTACTTC. Translation: CATSTLRGGETQYF.